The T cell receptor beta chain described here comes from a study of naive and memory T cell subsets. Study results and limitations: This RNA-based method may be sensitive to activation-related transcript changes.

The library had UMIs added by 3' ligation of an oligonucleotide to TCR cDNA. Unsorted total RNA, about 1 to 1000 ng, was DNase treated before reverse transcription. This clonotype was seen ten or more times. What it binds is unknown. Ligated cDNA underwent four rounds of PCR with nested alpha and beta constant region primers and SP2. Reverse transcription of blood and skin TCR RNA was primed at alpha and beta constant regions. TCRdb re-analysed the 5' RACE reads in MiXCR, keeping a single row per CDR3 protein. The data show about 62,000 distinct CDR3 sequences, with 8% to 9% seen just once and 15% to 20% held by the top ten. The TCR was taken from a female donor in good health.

CDR3 protein: CASSLVGAGSGRWADTQYF. The CDR3 DNA reads as TGTGCCAGCAGCTTAGTGGGGGCGGGGAGCGGGAGGTGGGCGGATACGCAGTATTTT. V is TRBV7-2 and J is TRBJ2-3; TRBD2 aligns across 9 bases. V lost 1 base to trimming and J lost 6 bases; unmatched junction nucleotides: 17. The CDR3 totals 19 residues. Looked up from germline, CDR1 is SGHTA and CDR2 is FQGNSA.